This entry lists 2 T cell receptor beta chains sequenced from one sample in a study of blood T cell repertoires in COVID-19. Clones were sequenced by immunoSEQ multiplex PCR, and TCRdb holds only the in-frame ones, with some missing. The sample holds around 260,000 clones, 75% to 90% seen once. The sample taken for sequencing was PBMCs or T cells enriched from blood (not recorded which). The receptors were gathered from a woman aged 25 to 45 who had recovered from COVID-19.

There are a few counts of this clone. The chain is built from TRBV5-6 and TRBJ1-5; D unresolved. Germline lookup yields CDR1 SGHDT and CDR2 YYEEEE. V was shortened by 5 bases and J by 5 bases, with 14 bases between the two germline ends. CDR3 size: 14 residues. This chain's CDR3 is CASSIGWIDQPQHF. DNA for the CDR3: TGTGCCAGCAGTATCGGGTGGATAGATCAGCCCCAGCATTTT.

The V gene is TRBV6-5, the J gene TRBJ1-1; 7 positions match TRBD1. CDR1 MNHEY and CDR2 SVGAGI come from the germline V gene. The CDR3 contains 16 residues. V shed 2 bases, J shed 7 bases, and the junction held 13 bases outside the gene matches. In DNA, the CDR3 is TGTGCCAGCAGTTACGACGACAGGGCAGGGAGTGGTGAAGCTTTCTTT. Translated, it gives CASSYDDRAGSGEAFF.